These 24 T cell receptor beta chains originate from one sample sequenced in a study of T cell responses to AZD1222 COVID-19 vaccine. Generated by immunoSEQ multiplex PCR, the TCRdb table keeps only in-frame clones and is missing some. The data hold about 170,000 clones, with roughly 91% observed a single time. Sequences were derived from peripheral blood, sampled on day 0 of AZD1222 vaccination. Receptors originate from an adult in good health.

This chain joins TRBV7-2 and TRBJ2-7, with 16 bases that match TRBD2. Losses at the gene ends were 5 bases for V and 5 bases for J; bases not matched to a gene: 12. The length of the CDR3 is 18 residues. Germline V gene lookup returns CDR1 SGHTA and CDR2 FQGNSA. CDR3: CASSLGLAGGLSPHEQYF. DNA of the CDR3: TGTGCCAGCAGCCTGGGACTAGCGGGAGGGCTTTCCCCTCACGAGCAGTACTTC.

The V call is TRBV4-2, the J call TRBJ1-1; perhaps TRBD1 as D (5 bases). Trimming removed 5 bases from V and 8 bases from J, with 12 bases in between. CDR1 and CDR2 (germline): LGHNA, YNFKEQ. The CDR3 is 12 amino acids. This chain's CDR3 is CASSWGGGEAFF. CDR3 nucleotides: TGTGCCAGCAGCTGGGGGGGTGGGGAAGCTTTCTTT.

The V and J genes are TRBV24-1 and TRBJ1-5; perhaps TRBD1 as D (6 bases). The CDR3 contains 13 residues. The germline V gene has CDR1 KGHDR and CDR2 SFDVKD. The V gene lost 6 bases and the J gene lost 5 bases, with 10 bases spanning the gap. This chain's CDR3 is CATSPGGHQPQHF. CDR3 nucleotides: TGTGCCACCAGTCCTGGGGGGCATCAGCCCCAGCATTTT.

This clone was recorded once. V usage is TRBV19 and J usage is TRBJ2-5; 11 bases line up with TRBD2. Germline CDR1 and CDR2: LNHDA and SQIVND (reference sequence). The CDR3 totals 15 residues. V was clipped by 4 bases and J by 5 bases; unmatched bases: 6. The DNA of the CDR3 is TGTGCCAGTAGTACGATAGCGGGGGGGCGGGAGACCCAGTACTTC. Encoded protein: CASSTIAGGRETQYF.

The V and J genes are TRBV29-1 and TRBJ2-2; 8 bases are a match to TRBD2. CDR3 length: 13 residues. Trimming cost V 7 bases and J 7 bases; bases outside gene matches: 8. The V gene's germline CDR1 is SQVTM and CDR2 ANQGSEA. For the CDR3, the DNA is TGCAGCGGGGGAGCGGGAGTAATCGGGGAGCTGTTTTTT. Translation: CSGGAGVIGELFF.

The chain combines TRBV30 with TRBJ1-5; TRBD1 aligns across 10 bases. Germline V gives CDR1 GTSNPN, CDR2 SVGIG (reference sequence). V lost 1 base and J lost 6; bases outside the gene matches: 3. This CDR3 is 14 amino acids long. CDR3: CAWSGQGASQPQHF. The CDR3 DNA reads as TGTGCCTGGAGTGGACAGGGGGCGAGTCAGCCCCAGCATTTT.

The rearrangement links TRBV6-5 to TRBJ2-1; 9 bases align to TRBD1. The V gene's germline CDR1 is MNHEY and CDR2 SVGAGI. The CDR3 extends over 15 amino acids. After removal of 5 bases from V and 7 bases from J, the junction contained 9 bases not matched to a gene. The CDR3 reads CASSTGGQGLNEQFF. CDR3 sequence (DNA): TGTGCCAGCAGTACGGGGGGACAGGGTCTTAATGAGCAGTTCTTC.

The chain links TRBV3-1 (or the pseudogene TRBV3-2) to TRBJ1-1; D uncertain. Per germline, CDR1 LGHDT and CDR2 YNNKEL (reference sequence). V lost 3 bases and J 8 bases, leaving 16 bases between the germline ends. The CDR3 contains 14 residues. The CDR3 DNA is TGTGCCAGCAGCCAGTTTAAAGGAGGGATCGAAGCTTTCTTT. Encoded protein: CASSQFKGGIEAFF.

This chain links TRBV7-2 with TRBJ1-3; D remains ambiguous. V lost 1 base to trimming and J lost 2 bases, with 6 bases between them. Germline V CDR1 and CDR2: SGHTA, FQGNSA. There are 14 residues in the CDR3. The CDR3 loop reads CASSLGETGNTIYF. The CDR3 DNA reads as TGTGCCAGCAGCTTAGGGGAAACTGGAAACACCATATATTTT.

The gene calls are TRBV19 and TRBJ2-3, with 9 positions matching TRBD2. The CDR3 runs 17 residues. Germline V lookup: CDR1 LNHDA, CDR2 SQIVND (reference sequence). Trimming removed 4 bases from V and 6 bases from J; junction bases left unmatched: 14. The CDR3 loop is CASSTIRPSGRRDTQYF. CDR3 sequence (DNA): TGTGCCAGTAGTACAATTCGTCCGAGCGGGAGGAGGGATACGCAGTATTTT.

The CDR3 loop is CASSLAMTTVSNQPQHF. The CDR3 DNA is TGTGCCAGCAGCTTGGCGATGACTACCGTTAGCAATCAGCCCCAGCATTTT. The chain links TRBV5-8 to TRBJ1-5; D ambiguous. Germline V gene lookup returns CDR1 SGHTS and CDR2 YDEGEE. Between the trimmed V and J ends, which lost 0 bases and 0 bases, there was a span of 13 bases. This CDR3 spans 17 amino acids.

The genes are TRBV2 and TRBJ2-7, with a tentative D call TRBD1 (7 bases). Germline-derived CDR1 and CDR2 are SNHLY and FYNNEI. The CDR3 is 14 residues long. V gave up 11 bases and J gave up 5 bases, with 22 bases separating them. DNA of the CDR3: TGTGCCGTCTATTGGGGGCAGGGGGGCAACGAGCAGTACTTC. This sequence encodes CAVYWGQGGNEQYF.

V is TRBV2 and J is TRBJ1-2, with 7 bases matching TRBD1. CDR1 and CDR2 from the germline V gene are SNHLY and FYNNEI. With V trimmed by 6 bases and J by 1 base, 11 bases remained unmatched. CDR3 length: 16 residues. This chain's CDR3 is CASRPQGQAGNYGYTF. Here the CDR3 DNA reads TGTGCCAGCAGACCCCAAGGACAGGCGGGTAACTATGGCTACACCTTC.

The chain combines TRBV7-9 with TRBJ2-3, with TRBD2 matching 14 bases. The trim removed 5 bases at V and 5 bases at J, leaving 6 bases unmatched. Germline CDR1 SEHNR, CDR2 FQNEAQ (reference sequence). The CDR3 length is 16 residues. The DNA of the CDR3 is TGTGCCAGCAGCAAGACTAGCGGGAGGGCCCGAGATACGCAGTATTTT. It encodes CASSKTSGRARDTQYF.

The V call is TRBV19, the J call TRBJ1-1; D is ambiguous. With 5 bases removed from V and 1 base from J, the gap between germline ends came to 8 bases. CDR1 and CDR2 (germline): LNHDA, SQIVND (reference sequence). The CDR3 is 13 amino acids. The CDR3 DNA reads as TGTGCCAGTAGTTTGTCAGAGAACACTGAAGCTTTCTTT. This sequence encodes CASSLSENTEAFF.

The genes are TRBV5-1 and TRBJ2-5; D is tentatively TRBD1 or TRBD2 (5 bases each). The germline V gene encodes CDR1 SGHRS and CDR2 YFSETQ. The V gene lost 4 bases and the J gene lost 4 bases, with 14 bases spanning the gap. The CDR3 totals 14 residues. CDR3 coding DNA: TGCGCCAGCAGCCCTGAGAGGGGTGGAGAGACCCAGTACTTC. Encoded protein: CASSPERGGETQYF.

This chain's CDR3 is CASLRGGTGYGYTF. The CDR3 DNA follows: TGTGCCAGCCTAAGAGGGGGTACGGGCTATGGCTACACCTTC. The genes are TRBV28 and TRBJ1-2; possible D gene TRBD1, 6 bases. The CDR3 contains 14 residues. The V gene's germline CDR1 is MDHEN and CDR2 SYDVKM. V was shortened by 8 bases and J by 4 bases, with 17 bases between the two germline ends.

This clone was observed a few times. The CDR3 DNA reads as TGTGCCAGCAGTGAGAGCGGGAGACGGTACGAGCAGTACTTC. Translating it yields CASSESGRRYEQYF. The V and J genes are TRBV6-1 and TRBJ2-7, with 8 nucleotides matching TRBD2. V was pared by 3 bases and J by 4 bases, with 5 bases of the junction left unmatched. This CDR3 has 14 residues. Germline loops: CDR1 MNHNS, CDR2 SASEGT.

This clone was seen just once. The chain uses TRBV7-9 and TRBJ1-4; 8 bases agree with TRBD1. The ends lost 4 bases at V and 5 bases at J; junction bases unmatched: 3. CDR3 size: 14 residues. From germline, CDR1 is SEHNR and CDR2 FQNEAQ (reference sequence). CDR3 region: CASSSGQENEKLFF. CDR3 sequence (DNA): TGTGCCAGCAGCTCGGGACAGGAAAATGAAAAACTGTTTTTT.

This chain links TRBV20-1 with TRBJ2-6; a possible D gene is TRBD2 (6 bases). The CDR3 extends over 16 amino acids. Trimming pared 3 bases from V and 0 bases from J, leaving 12 bases between. Per germline, CDR1 DFQATT and CDR2 SNEGSKA (reference sequence). The CDR3 sequence is CSASGSGRSGANVLTF. DNA of the CDR3: TGCAGTGCTAGTGGTAGCGGCCGCTCTGGGGCCAACGTCCTGACTTTC.

As for this clone: Mismatch with germline at one junction end may stem from a read error. The chain has TRBV30 and TRBJ1-1; D gene unclear. The CDR3 has 13 amino acids. Looked up from germline, CDR1 is GTSNPN and CDR2 is SVGIG (reference sequence). The CDR3 region has the DNA TGTGCCTGGAGTGTAGGAGCGAACCCTGAAGCTTTCTTT. Its translation is CAWSVGANPEAFF.

The chain uses TRBV19 and TRBJ1-1, with D tentatively TRBD1 (6 bases). The CDR3 runs 14 residues. V was pared by 2 bases and J by 6 bases, with 13 bases between. CDR1 and CDR2 (germline): LNHDA, SQIVND (reference sequence). In DNA form, the CDR3 reads TGTGCCAGTAGTATACAGGGGCCAAGGGCTGAAGCTTTCTTT. Translated: CASSIQGPRAEAFF.

The chain combines TRBV5-1 with TRBJ2-1, with D perhaps TRBD1 or TRBD2 (5 bases each). Germline CDR1 and CDR2: SGHRS and YFSETQ. This CDR3 is built from 16 residues. V dropped 0 bases and J dropped 8 bases, with 18 bases sitting between them. The CDR3 DNA reads TGCGCCAGCAGCTTGGGTGGGACCCCCAAGATCCATGAGCAGTTCTTC. This translates into CASSLGGTPKIHEQFF.

The chain carries TRBV11-2 and TRBJ2-6, with D perhaps TRBD1 (6 bases). Germline V gene data show CDR1 as SGHAT and CDR2 as FQNNGV. V lost 1 base, J lost 6 bases, and 16 bases lay in between. The CDR3 length is 17 residues. CDR3 bases: TGTGCCAGCAGCTTAGGAAACGGCCAGGGGAAGGCCAACGTCCTGACTTTC. Translating it yields CASSLGNGQGKANVLTF.